Each of the 7 T cell receptor beta chains below was sequenced from the same sample in a study of metastatic and nonmetastatic thyroid tumors. TCRdb reanalyzed the PCR reads with MiXCR. The sample lists about 20,000 clones; 15% to 18% were seen once. Every patient underwent thyroid surgery untreated. Material for sequencing was blood. These receptors originate from a female donor with papillary thyroid cancer or a benign thyroid nodule (not recorded which). Some clones in this sample may be carry-over from other donors' samples.

This clone showed up many times. The chain recombines TRBV20-1 with TRBJ2-7; unclear D gene. The germline V gene has CDR1 DFQATT and CDR2 SNEGSKA (reference sequence). V was shortened by 0 bases and J by 0 bases, with 12 bases between the two germline ends. This CDR3 region has 15 residues. The CDR3, as DNA: TGCAGTGCTAGAGAGAAGCGTGGGCCCTCCTACGAGCAGTACTTC. Its protein is CSAREKRGPSYEQYF.

The sample holds many counts of this clone. The chain employs TRBV12-3 or TRBV12-4 and TRBJ1-1; TRBD1 matches at 7 bases. This CDR3 contains 12 residues. The ends lost 5 bases at V and 5 bases at J; junction bases unmatched: 2. The CDR3 spells CASSHRGTEAFF. The CDR3 DNA is TGTGCCAGCAGTCACAGGGGAACTGAAGCTTTCTTT.

This clone was counted many times. The chain uses TRBV5-1 and TRBJ2-7, with D unresolved. Germline V CDR1 and CDR2: SGHRS, YFSETQ. The CDR3 runs 14 residues. Between the trimmed V and J ends, which lost 0 bases and 0 bases, there was a span of 7 bases. The CDR3 DNA reads TGCGCCAGCAGCTTGGACCCAAGCTCCTACGAGCAGTACTTC. It translates to CASSLDPSSYEQYF. The variable domain in full, with the rest retrieved from reference TRBV5-1 and TRBJ2-7, is KAGVTQTPRYLIKTRGQQVTLSCSPISGHRSVSWYQQTPGQGLQFLFEYFSETQRNKGNFPGRFSGRQFSNSRSEMNVSTLELGDSALYLCASSLDPSSYEQYFGPGTRLTVT.

This clone is labeled medium-sized (0.01 to 0.1%). V and J are TRBV6-1 and TRBJ1-4; tentative D call: TRBD1 (6 bases). Germline CDR1 is MNHNS and CDR2 is SASEGT. The CDR3 spans 13 residues. The germline V and J ends were trimmed by 8 bases and 8 bases, with 15 bases remaining between them. DNA for the CDR3: TGTGCCAGCGGGAGGGGGGTAAGGGAAAAACTGTTTTTT. Translation gives CASGRGVREKLFF.

This clone was detected a few times. A read error may produce the germline difference seen at one junction end. For the CDR3, the DNA is TGCGCCAGCAGACGACTAGGGAAGGATTTGAACACTGAAGCTTTCTTT. It yields the protein CASRRLGKDLNTEAFF. The rearrangement uses TRBV6-1 and TRBJ1-1; D is undetermined. CDR1 is MNHNS, CDR2 SASEGT, per germline. The CDR3 runs to 16 residues.

About this clone itself: One junction end does not reproduce the germline sequence, and a read error may be involved. The CDR3 coding sequence is TGTGTCAGCAGCGACCAGGGCGCAACTAATGAAAAACTGTTTTTT. Encoded protein: CVSSDQGATNEKLFF. The V and J genes are TRBV7-9 and TRBJ1-4; the D gene is possibly TRBD1 (5 bases). Germline values: CDR1 SEHNR, CDR2 FQNEAQ (reference sequence). This CDR3 has 15 amino acids. Using reference TRBV7-9 and TRBJ1-4 for the parts outside the CDR3, the full variable domain is DTGVSQNPRHKITKRGQNVTFRCDPISEHNRLYWYRQTLGQGPEFLTYFQNEAQLEKSRLLSDRFSAERPKGSFSTLEIQRTEQGDSAMYLCVSSDQGATNEKLFFGSGTQLSVL.

This clone was detected many times. The V gene is TRBV2, the J gene TRBJ2-4, with D tentatively TRBD2 (5 bases). This CDR3 contains 14 residues. The germline V gene has CDR1 SNHLY and CDR2 FYNNEI. Trimming stripped 3 bases from V and 5 bases from J, with 11 bases between. The CDR3 nucleotides are TGTGCCAGCAGTGATGACTACAGCCAAAACATTCAGTACTTC. Protein: CASSDDYSQNIQYF.